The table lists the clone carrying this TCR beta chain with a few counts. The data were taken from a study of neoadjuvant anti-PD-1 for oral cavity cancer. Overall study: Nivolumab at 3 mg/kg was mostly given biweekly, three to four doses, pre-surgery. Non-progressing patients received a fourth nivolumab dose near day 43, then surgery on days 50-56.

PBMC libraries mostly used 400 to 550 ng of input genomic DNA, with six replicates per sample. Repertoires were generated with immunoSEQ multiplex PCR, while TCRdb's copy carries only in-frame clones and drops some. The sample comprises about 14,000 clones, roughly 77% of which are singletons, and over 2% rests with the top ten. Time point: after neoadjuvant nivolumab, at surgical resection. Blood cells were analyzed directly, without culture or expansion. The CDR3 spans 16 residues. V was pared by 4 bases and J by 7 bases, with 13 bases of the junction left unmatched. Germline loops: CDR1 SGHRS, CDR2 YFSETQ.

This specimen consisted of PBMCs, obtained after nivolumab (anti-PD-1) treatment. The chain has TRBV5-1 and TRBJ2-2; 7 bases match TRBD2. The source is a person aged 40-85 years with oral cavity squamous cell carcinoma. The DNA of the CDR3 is TGCGCCAGCAGCCTGAGGACTAGTTCGGTTATCGGGGAGCTGTTTTTT. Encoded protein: CASSLRTSSVIGELFF.